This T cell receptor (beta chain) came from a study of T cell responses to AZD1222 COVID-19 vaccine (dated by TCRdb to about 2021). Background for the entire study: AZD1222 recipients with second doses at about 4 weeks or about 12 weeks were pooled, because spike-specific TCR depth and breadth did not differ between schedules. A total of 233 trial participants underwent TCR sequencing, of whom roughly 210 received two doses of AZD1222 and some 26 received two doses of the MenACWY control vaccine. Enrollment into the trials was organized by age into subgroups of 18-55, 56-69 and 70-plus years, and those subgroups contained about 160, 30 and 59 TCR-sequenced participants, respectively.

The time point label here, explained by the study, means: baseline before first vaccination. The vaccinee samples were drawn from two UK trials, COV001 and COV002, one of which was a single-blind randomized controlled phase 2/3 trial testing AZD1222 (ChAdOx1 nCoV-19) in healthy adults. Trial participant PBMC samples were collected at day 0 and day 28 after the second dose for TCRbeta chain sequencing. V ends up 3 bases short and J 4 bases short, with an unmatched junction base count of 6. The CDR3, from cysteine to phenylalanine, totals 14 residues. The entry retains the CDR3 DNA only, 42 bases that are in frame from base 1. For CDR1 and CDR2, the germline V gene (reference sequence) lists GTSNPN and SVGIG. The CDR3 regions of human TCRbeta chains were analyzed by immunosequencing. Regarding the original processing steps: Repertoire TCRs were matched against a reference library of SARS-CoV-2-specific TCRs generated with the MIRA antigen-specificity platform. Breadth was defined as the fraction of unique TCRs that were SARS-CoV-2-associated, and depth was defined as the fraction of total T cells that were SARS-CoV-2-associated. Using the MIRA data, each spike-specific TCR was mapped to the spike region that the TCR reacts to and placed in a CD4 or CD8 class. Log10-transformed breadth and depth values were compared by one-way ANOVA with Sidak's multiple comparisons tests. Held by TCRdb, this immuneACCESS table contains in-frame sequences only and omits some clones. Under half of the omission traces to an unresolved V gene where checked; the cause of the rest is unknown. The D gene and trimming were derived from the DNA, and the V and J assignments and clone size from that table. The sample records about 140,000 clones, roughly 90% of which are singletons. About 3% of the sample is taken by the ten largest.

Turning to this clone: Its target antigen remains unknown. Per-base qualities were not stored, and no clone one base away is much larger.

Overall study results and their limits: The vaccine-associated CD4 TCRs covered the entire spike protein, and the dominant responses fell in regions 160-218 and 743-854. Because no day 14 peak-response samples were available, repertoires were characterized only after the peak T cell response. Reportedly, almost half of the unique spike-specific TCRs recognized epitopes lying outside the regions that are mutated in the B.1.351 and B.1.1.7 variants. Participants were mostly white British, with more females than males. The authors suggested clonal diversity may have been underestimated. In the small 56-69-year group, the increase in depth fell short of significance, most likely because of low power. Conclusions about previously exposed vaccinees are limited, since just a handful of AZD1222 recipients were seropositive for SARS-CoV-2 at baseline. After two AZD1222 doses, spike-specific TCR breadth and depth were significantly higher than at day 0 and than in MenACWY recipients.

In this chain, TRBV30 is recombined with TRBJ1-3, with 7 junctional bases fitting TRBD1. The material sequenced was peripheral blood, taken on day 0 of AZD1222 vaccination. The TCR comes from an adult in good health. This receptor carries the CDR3 CAWRVGTAGNTIYF. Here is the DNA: TGTGCCTGGAGGGTTGGGACAGCCGGAAACACCATATATTTT. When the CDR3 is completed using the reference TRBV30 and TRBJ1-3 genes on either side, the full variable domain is SQTIHQWPATLVQPVGSPLSLECTVEGTSNPNLYWYRQAAGRGLQLLFYSVGIGQISSEVPQNLSASRPQDRQFILSSKKLLLSDSGFYLCAWRVGTAGNTIYFGEGSWLTVV.